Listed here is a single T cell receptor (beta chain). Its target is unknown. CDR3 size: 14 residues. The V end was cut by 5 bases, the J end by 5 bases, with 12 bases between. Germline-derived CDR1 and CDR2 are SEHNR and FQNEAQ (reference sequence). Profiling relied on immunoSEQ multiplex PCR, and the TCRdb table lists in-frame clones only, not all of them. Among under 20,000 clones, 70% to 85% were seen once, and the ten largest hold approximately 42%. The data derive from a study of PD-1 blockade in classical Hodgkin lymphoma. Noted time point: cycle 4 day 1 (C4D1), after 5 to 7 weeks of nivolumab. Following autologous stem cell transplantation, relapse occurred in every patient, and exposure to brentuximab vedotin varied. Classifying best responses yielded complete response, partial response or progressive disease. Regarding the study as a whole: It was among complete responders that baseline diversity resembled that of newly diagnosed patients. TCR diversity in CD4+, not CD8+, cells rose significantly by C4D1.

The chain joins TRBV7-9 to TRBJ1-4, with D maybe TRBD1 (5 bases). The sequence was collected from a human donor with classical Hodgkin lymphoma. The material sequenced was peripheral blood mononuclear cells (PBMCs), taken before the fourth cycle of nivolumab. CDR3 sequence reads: CASSPGTENEKLFF. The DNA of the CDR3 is TGTGCCAGCAGCCCCGGGACGGAGAATGAAAAACTGTTTTTT.